The 19 T cell receptor beta chains given below trace back to one sample, sequenced in a study of shared clonotypes between healthy human individuals. The assay was immunoSEQ multiplex PCR, and TCRdb's table has in-frame clones only and misses some. The table records 2 million to 3 million clones, approximately 93% of them present only once. The sequenced sample was naive CD4+ T cells from PBMCs. Subset in this sample: CD45RA+ positively selected. All receptors derive from a man aged 18 to 29 in good health. Some clones in this sample may be carry-over from other donors' samples.

This chain uses TRBV7-8 with TRBJ2-3, with a weak D call TRBD2 (6 bases). Trimming left V 5 bases short and J 6 bases short, with 27 bases between. CDR3 length: 18 residues. Germline-derived CDR1 and CDR2 are SGHVS and FQNEAQ. The CDR3 DNA reads TGTGCCAGCAGCGCCAATATGGGGTCGCCTAGCGCCCTGGATACGCAGTATTTT. Its translation: CASSANMGSPSALDTQYF.

The chain uses TRBV5-1 and TRBJ1-5; no clear D. The germline V gene encodes CDR1 SGHRS and CDR2 YFSETQ. V lost 5 bases and J 3 bases, leaving 9 bases between the germline ends. This CDR3 is built from 13 residues. The CDR3 DNA sequence: TGCGCCAGCAGACGGTCGTTCAATCAGCCCCAGCATTTT. Its translation is CASRRSFNQPQHF.

The V and J genes are TRBV9 and TRBJ2-7, with D possibly matching TRBD2 (6 bases). This CDR3 is 13 amino acids long. The germline V and J ends were trimmed by 0 bases and 9 bases, with 13 bases remaining between them. Germline values: CDR1 SGDLS, CDR2 YYNGEE. In DNA form, the CDR3 reads TGTGCCAGCAGCGTAGGGGGACTGTACATGCAGTACTTC. The encoded protein is CASSVGGLYMQYF.

CDR3 amino acids: CASSTQGPPSTDTQYF. The DNA of the CDR3 is TGTGCCAGCAGTACCCAAGGACCGCCTAGCACAGATACGCAGTATTTT. The chain is built from TRBV4-2 and TRBJ2-3; D not resolved. This CDR3 has 16 residues. From germline, CDR1 is LGHNA and CDR2 YNFKEQ. With 6 bases removed from V and 0 bases from J, the gap between germline ends came to 16 bases.

The chain recombines TRBV28 with TRBJ2-5; D remains unclear. V shed 6 bases and J shed 7 bases, with 18 bases lying between them. Germline V lookup: CDR1 MDHEN, CDR2 SYDVKM. The CDR3 sequence is 14 residues long. The CDR3 is CASSSYLGSGTQYF. Written as DNA, the CDR3 is TGTGCCAGCAGCTCTTACCTGGGGTCGGGGACCCAGTACTTC.

This chain connects TRBV29-1 to TRBJ1-1, with D tentatively TRBD1 (5 bases). CDR1 is SQVTM, CDR2 ANQGSEA, per germline. The CDR3 runs 11 residues. V was cut by 6 bases and J by 5 bases, with 10 bases left in between. CDR3 region: CSVHEGTEAFF. In nucleotides, the CDR3 is TGCAGCGTGCACGAGGGGACTGAAGCTTTCTTT.

The V call is TRBV7-3, the J call TRBJ2-4, with 7 bases fitting TRBD1. V dropped 5 bases and J dropped 2; count of bases not matched to a gene: 9. CDR1 and CDR2 (germline): SGHTA, FQGTGA. CDR3 length: 16 amino acids. CDR3 in amino acids: CASSEGGYGSKNIQYF. The CDR3 DNA sequence: TGTGCCAGCAGCGAAGGGGGCTACGGGTCCAAAAACATTCAGTACTTC.

This clone was picked up one time. The gene calls are TRBV7-2 and TRBJ2-1; 11 nucleotides agree with TRBD2. Per germline, CDR1 SGHTA and CDR2 FQGNSA. J was trimmed by 2 bases and V by 3 bases; bases with no gene match: 3. The length of the CDR3 is 16 residues. In nucleotides, the CDR3 is TGTGCCAGCAGCTTCGTAGCGGGAGGGCCCTACAATGAGCAGTTCTTC. Protein product: CASSFVAGGPYNEQFF.

This clone was recorded a few times. The rearrangement uses TRBV30 and TRBJ1-1; unclear D gene. The CDR3 covers 13 residues. Germline CDR1 GTSNPN, CDR2 SVGIG (reference sequence). Trimming removed 3 bases from V and 0 bases from J, with 8 bases in between. The CDR3 region has the DNA TGTGCCTGGAGCCCACAGTTGAACACTGAAGCTTTCTTT. Protein product: CAWSPQLNTEAFF.

The chain carries TRBV14 and TRBJ2-1; D remains ambiguous. CDR3 size: 14 residues. In germline, CDR1 is SGHDN, CDR2 FVKESK. Trimming stripped 0 bases from V and 6 bases from J, with 9 bases between. In nucleotides, the CDR3 is TGTGCCAGCAGCCAAGAATTACCGTTCAATGAGCAGTTCTTC. Amino acids: CASSQELPFNEQFF.

Only one count was recorded for this clone. V usage is TRBV9 and J usage is TRBJ2-1; 9 bases align to TRBD2. Germline V gene data show CDR1 as SGDLS and CDR2 as YYNGEE. The CDR3 runs to 15 residues. V was clipped by 4 bases and J by 5 bases; unmatched bases: 7. The DNA for the CDR3 is TGTGCCAGCAGCCCGAGACTAGCGGACAACAATGAGCAGTTCTTC. Residues: CASSPRLADNNEQFF.

V usage is TRBV5-1 and J usage is TRBJ1-4, with 8 positions matching TRBD1. The CDR3 spans 16 residues. Germline V gene data show CDR1 as SGHRS and CDR2 as YFSETQ. Trimming removed 2 bases from V and 4 bases from J; junction bases left unmatched: 7. CDR3 region: CASSFSGTGVNEKLFF. Written as DNA, the CDR3 is TGCGCCAGCAGCTTCTCCGGGACAGGAGTTAATGAAAAACTGTTTTTT.

This chain connects TRBV30 to TRBJ1-1; possibly TRBD1 for D (5 bases). This CDR3 is built from 12 residues. V was clipped by 5 bases and J by 7 bases, with 14 bases between them. Germline lookup yields CDR1 GTSNPN and CDR2 SVGIG (reference sequence). The CDR3 sequence is CAWRLGLFEAFF. The CDR3 DNA sequence: TGTGCCTGGCGTCTGGGACTGTTTGAAGCTTTCTTT.

CDR3 in amino acids: CASSLWPEGRMNTEAFF. DNA for the CDR3: TGTGCCAGCAGTTTATGGCCAGAGGGACGGATGAACACTGAAGCTTTCTTT. The chain uses TRBV28 and TRBJ1-1; D perhaps matches TRBD1 (5 bases). V lost 0 bases to trimming and J lost 0 bases, with 14 bases between them. This CDR3 has 17 residues. From germline, CDR1 is MDHEN and CDR2 SYDVKM.

Points on this clone: This specimen includes other DNA sequences encoding the same CDR3. This chain links TRBV9 with TRBJ2-7, with TRBD2 matching 9 bases. J gave up 0 bases and V 4 bases, and 2 bases lay outside the gene matches. This CDR3 is built from 14 residues. The germline gives CDR1 SGDLS, CDR2 YYNGEE. The CDR3 is CASSSSGSSYEQYF. CDR3 in DNA: TGTGCCAGCAGCAGTAGCGGGAGCTCCTACGAGCAGTACTTC.

V and J are TRBV7-2 and TRBJ2-1; TRBD2 matches at 8 bases. The CDR3 sequence is 15 residues long. Germline V gene sequence: CDR1 SGHTA, CDR2 FQGNSA. J was trimmed by 3 bases and V by 5 bases; bases with no gene match: 6. CDR3 sequence reads: CASSLSGTNYNEQFF. The CDR3 nucleotides are TGTGCCAGCAGCCTTAGCGGGACGAACTACAATGAGCAGTTCTTC.

The chain links TRBV6-5 to TRBJ2-3; D is undetermined. Between the trimmed V and J ends, which lost 2 bases and 6 bases, there was a span of 15 bases. The germline gives CDR1 MNHEY, CDR2 SVGAGI. The CDR3 has 15 residues. DNA for the CDR3: TGTGCCAGCAGTTACCGAGGACCGACGGCGGATACGCAGTATTTT. It translates to CASSYRGPTADTQYF.

The J gene is TRBJ2-5, the V gene TRBV7-6; D perhaps matches TRBD1 (6 bases). CDR1 SGHVS and CDR2 FNYEAQ come from the germline V gene. V shed 5 bases and J shed 2 bases, with 9 bases lying between them. The CDR3 runs 13 residues. The CDR3 region is CASSLDRQETQYF. The CDR3 bases are TGTGCCAGCAGCCTAGACAGGCAAGAGACCCAGTACTTC.

V usage is TRBV18 and J usage is TRBJ2-1; 8 bases line up with TRBD2. CDR3 length equals 15 residues. From germline, CDR1 is KGHSH and CDR2 LQKENI. J was trimmed by 4 bases and V by 6 bases; bases with no gene match: 8. The DNA for the CDR3 is TGTGCCAGCTCCCCCTTAGCGGGACCTTACAATGAGCAGTTCTTC. Its translation: CASSPLAGPYNEQFF.